The clone carrying this TCR beta chain occurred a few times. As yet, its antigen is unknown. The length of the CDR3 is 15 residues. Germline values: CDR1 LGHNA, CDR2 YSLEER. This sample stems from a study of cytomegalovirus exposure and HLA in healthy donors. Study-wide points: The likely origin of a cluster of highly shared sequence variants was a sequencing artifact. Among TCR beta chains, those listed as cytomegalovirus-associated numbered about 160. Later analysis demonstrated an association between a missense DCLRE1C variant and TCR beta V- and J-gene trimming. A prior analysis recorded that most TCR beta V segments were productive about 87% or about 30% of the time.

With 60 Vbeta and 13 Jbeta primers, the PCR was carried out. Only in-frame clones appear in the TCRdb table, and some are missing; sequencing was by immunoSEQ multiplex PCR. The table lists more than 95,000 clones, around 80% of them singletons. Input material: PBMCs. This TCR was sampled from a woman aged 55-69 years in good health and CMV-seropositive. The rearrangement uses TRBV4-3 and TRBJ2-5, with D unclear. The end of the DNA fits TRBJ2-7 better, so the J call may be wrong. CDR3 sequence (DNA): TGCGCCAGCAGCCAAGATCTGGGCCCCCCCTTCGAGCAGTACTTC. It encodes CASSQDLGPPFEQYF.